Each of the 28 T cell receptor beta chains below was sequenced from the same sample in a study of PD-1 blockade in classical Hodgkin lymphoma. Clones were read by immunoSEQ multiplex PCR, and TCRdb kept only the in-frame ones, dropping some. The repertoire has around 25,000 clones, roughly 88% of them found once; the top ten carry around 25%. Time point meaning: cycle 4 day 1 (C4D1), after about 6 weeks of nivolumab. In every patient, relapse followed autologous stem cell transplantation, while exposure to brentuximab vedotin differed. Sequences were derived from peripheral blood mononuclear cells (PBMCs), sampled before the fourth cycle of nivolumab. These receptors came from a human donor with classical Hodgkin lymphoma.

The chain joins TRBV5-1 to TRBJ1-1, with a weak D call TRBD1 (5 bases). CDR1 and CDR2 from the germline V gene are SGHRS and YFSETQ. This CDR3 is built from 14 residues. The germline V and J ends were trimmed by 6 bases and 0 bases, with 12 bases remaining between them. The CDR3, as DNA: TGCGCCAGCAAGCCCGGGACCGTGAACACTGAAGCTTTCTTT. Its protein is CASKPGTVNTEAFF.

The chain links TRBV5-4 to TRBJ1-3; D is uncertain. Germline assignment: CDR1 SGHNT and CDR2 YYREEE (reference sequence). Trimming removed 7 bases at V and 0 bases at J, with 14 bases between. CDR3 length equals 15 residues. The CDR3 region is CASFLHGFSGNTIYF. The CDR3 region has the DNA TGTGCCAGCTTCTTACATGGTTTCTCTGGAAACACCATATATTTT.

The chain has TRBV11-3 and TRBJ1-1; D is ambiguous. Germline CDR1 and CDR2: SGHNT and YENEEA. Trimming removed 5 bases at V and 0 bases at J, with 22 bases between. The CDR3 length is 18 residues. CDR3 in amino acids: CASSATRSGEPMNTEAFF. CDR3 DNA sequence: TGTGCCAGCAGCGCGACCAGGTCGGGTGAACCTATGAACACTGAAGCTTTCTTT.

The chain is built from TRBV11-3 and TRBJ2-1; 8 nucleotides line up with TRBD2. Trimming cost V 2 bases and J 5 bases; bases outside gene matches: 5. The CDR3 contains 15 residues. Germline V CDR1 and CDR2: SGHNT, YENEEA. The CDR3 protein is CASSLSGTRNNEQFF. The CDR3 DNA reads TGTGCCAGCAGCTTATCCGGGACTAGAAACAATGAGCAGTTCTTC.

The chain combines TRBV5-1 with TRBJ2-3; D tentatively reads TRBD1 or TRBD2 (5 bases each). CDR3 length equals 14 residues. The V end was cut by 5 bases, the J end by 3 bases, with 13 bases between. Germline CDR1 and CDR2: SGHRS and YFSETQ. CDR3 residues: CASRTGLDTDTQYF. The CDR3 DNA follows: TGCGCCAGCAGGACGGGGCTGGATACAGATACGCAGTATTTT. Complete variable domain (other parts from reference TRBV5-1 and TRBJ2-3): KAGVTQTPRYLIKTRGQQVTLSCSPISGHRSVSWYQQTPGQGLQFLFEYFSETQRNKGNFPGRFSGRQFSNSRSEMNVSTLELGDSALYLCASRTGLDTDTQYFGPGTRLTVL.

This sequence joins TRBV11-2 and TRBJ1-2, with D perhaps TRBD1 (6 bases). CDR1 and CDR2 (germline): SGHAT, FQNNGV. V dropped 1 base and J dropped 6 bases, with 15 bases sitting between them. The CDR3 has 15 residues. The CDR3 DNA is TGTGCCAGCAGCTTAGTGGCAGGGGCTATACATGGCTACACCTTC. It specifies CASSLVAGAIHGYTF.

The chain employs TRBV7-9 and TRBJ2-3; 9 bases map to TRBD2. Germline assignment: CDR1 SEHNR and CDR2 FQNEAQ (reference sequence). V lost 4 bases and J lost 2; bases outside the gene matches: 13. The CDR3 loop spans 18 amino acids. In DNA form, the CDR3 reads TGTGCCAGCAGCTCCTCCGGGACTAGCACCTCCACCACAGATACGCAGTATTTT. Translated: CASSSSGTSTSTTDTQYF.

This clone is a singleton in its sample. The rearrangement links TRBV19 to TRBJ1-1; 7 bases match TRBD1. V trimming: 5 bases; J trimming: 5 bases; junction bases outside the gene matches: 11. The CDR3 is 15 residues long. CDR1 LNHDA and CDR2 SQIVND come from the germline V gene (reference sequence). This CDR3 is CASSYRQGLGTEAFF. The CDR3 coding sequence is TGTGCCAGTAGTTACAGACAGGGCTTAGGTACTGAAGCTTTCTTT.

CDR3 protein: CASSSGTGSLYGYTF. The CDR3 nucleotides read TGTGCCAGTAGTTCTGGGACAGGGTCCCTCTATGGCTACACCTTC. This sequence joins TRBV19 and TRBJ1-2; 9 bases align to TRBD1. Trimming cost V 5 bases and J 4 bases; bases outside gene matches: 8. Germline CDR1 and CDR2: LNHDA and SQIVND (reference sequence). This CDR3 contains 15 residues.

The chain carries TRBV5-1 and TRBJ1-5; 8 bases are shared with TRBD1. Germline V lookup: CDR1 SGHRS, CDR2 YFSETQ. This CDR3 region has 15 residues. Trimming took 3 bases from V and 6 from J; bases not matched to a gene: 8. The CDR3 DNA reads TGCGCCAGCAGCTCACAGGGGGTTCGCGGTCAGCCCCAGCATTTT. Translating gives CASSSQGVRGQPQHF.

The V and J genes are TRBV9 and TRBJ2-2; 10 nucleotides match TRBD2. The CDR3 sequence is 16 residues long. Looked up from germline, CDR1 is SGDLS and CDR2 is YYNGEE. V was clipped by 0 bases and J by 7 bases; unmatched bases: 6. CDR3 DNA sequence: TGTGCCAGCAGCGTAGCCCTAGCGGGGGTTAACGGGGAGCTGTTTTTT. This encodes CASSVALAGVNGELFF.

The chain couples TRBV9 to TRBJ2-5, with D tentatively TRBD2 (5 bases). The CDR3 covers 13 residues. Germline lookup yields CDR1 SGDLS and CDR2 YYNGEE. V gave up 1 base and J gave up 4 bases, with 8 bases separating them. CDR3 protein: CASSVRERETQYF. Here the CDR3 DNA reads TGTGCCAGCAGCGTAAGGGAGCGAGAGACCCAGTACTTC.

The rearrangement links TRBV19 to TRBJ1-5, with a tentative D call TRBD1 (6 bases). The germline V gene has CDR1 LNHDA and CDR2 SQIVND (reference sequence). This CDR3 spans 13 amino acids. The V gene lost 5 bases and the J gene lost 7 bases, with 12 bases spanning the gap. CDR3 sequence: CASSSQGVQPQHF. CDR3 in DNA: TGTGCCAGTAGTTCACAGGGTGTCCAGCCCCAGCATTTT. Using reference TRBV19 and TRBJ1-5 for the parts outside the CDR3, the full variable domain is DGGITQSPKYLFRKEGQNVTLSCEQNLNHDAMYWYRQDPGQGLRLIYYSQIVNDFQKGDIAEGYSVSREKKESFPLTVTSAQKNPTAFYLCASSSQGVQPQHFGDGTRLSIL.

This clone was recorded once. CDR3: CASSLAFSPLHF. The CDR3 DNA sequence: TGTGCCAGCAGCTTGGCCTTTTCACCCCTCCACTTT. The rearrangement links TRBV5-8 to TRBJ1-6; no reliable D call. The CDR3 spans 12 residues. Germline values: CDR1 SGHTS, CDR2 YDEGEE. V gave up 0 bases and J gave up 9 bases, with 4 bases separating them.

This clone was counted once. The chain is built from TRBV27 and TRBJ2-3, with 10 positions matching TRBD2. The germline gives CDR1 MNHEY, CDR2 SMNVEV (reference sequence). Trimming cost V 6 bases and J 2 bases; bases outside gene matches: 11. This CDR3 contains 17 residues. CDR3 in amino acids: CASSRSSLAGPTDTQYF. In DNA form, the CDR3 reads TGTGCCAGCAGCCGGAGCTCACTAGCGGGGCCCACAGATACGCAGTATTTT.

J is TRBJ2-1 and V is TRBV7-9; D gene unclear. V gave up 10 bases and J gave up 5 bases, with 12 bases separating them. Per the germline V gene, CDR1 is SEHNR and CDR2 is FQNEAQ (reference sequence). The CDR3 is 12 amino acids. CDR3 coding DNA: TGTGCCACCGAATATTTAAACAATGAGCAGTTCTTC. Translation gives CATEYLNNEQFF.

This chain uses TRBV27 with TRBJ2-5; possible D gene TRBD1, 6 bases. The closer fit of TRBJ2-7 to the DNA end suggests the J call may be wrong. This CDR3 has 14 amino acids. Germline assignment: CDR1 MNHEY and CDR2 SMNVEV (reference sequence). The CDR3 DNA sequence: TGTGCCAGCAGGGCCCTCCTGCAGGGGTACGAGCAGTACTTC. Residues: CASRALLQGYEQYF.

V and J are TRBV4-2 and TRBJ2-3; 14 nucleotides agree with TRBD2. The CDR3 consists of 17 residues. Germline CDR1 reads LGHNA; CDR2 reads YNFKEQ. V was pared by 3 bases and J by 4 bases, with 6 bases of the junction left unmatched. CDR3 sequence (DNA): TGTGCCAGCAGCCAGGGACTAGCGGGAGAATCCCCAGATACGCAGTATTTT. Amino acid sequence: CASSQGLAGESPDTQYF.

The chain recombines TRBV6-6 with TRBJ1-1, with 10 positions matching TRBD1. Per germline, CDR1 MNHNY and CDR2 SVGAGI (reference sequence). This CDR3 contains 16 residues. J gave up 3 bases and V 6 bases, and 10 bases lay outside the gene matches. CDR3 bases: TGTGCCAGCAGCCGCGACAGGGGGCTGGTGTACACTGAAGCTTTCTTT. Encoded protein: CASSRDRGLVYTEAFF.

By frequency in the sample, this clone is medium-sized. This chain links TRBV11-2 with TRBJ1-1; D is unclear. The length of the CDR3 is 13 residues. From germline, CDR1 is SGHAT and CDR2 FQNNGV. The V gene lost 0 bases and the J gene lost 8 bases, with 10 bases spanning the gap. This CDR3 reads CASSLDLGSEAFF. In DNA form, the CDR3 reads TGTGCCAGCAGCTTAGATCTCGGGTCGGAAGCTTTCTTT.

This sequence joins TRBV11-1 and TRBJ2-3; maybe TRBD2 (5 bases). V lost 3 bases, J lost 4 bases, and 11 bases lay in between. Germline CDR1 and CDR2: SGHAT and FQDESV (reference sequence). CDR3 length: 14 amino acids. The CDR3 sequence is CASSLSAGPDTQYF. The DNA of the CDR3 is TGTGCCAGCAGCTTGAGTGCGGGTCCAGATACGCAGTATTTT.

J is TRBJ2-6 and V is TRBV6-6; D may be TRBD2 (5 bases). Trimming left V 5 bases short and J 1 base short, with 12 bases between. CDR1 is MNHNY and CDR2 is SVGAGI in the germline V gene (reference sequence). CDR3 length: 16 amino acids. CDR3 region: CASSGSLASGANVLTF. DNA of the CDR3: TGTGCCAGCAGTGGAAGTCTAGCTTCTGGGGCCAACGTCCTGACTTTC.

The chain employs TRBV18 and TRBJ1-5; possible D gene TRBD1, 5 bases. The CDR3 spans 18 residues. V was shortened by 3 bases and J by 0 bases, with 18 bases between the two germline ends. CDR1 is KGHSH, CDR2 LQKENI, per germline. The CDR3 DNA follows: TGTGCCAGCTCACCCCGTCCGAGGACACCATATAGCAATCAGCCCCAGCATTTT. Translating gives CASSPRPRTPYSNQPQHF.

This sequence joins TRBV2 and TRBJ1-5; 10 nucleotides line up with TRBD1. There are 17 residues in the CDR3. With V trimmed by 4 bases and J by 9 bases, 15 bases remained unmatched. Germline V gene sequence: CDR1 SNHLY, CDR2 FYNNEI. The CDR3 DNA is TGTGCCAGCAGTGGCAACCGGGACAGGGGCCCTCCAAGGCCCCAGCATTTT. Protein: CASSGNRDRGPPRPQHF. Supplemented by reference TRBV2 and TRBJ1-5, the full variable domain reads EPEVTQTPSHQVTQMGQEVILRCVPISNHLYFYWYRQILGQKVEFLVSFYNNEISEKSEIFDDQFSVERPDGSNFTLKIRSTKLEDSAMYFCASSGNRDRGPPRPQHFGDGTRLSIL.

CDR3 coding DNA: TGTGCCAGCAGCTCTAAGGGACTAGCGGGGAGGAACGAGCAGTACTTC. Protein sequence: CASSSKGLAGRNEQYF. This rearrangement joins TRBV7-3 to TRBJ2-7; 13 bases match TRBD2. J gave up 5 bases and V 4 bases, and 8 bases lay outside the gene matches. Germline V gives CDR1 SGHTA, CDR2 FQGTGA. The CDR3 consists of 16 residues.

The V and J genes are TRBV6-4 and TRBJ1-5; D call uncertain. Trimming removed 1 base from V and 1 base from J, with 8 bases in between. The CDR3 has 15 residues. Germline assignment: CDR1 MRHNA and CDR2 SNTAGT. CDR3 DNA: TGTGCCAGCAGTGACTTCGCGGGAAGCAATCAGCCCCAGCATTTT. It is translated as CASSDFAGSNQPQHF.

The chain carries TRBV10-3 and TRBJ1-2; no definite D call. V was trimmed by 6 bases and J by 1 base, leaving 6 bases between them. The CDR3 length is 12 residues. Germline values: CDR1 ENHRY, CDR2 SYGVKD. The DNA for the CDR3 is TGTGCCATCAGGGAACTTAACTATGGCTACACCTTC. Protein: CAIRELNYGYTF.

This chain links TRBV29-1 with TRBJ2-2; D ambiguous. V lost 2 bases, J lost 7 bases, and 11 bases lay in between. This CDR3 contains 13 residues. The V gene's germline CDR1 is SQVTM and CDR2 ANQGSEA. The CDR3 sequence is CSVEKTMGGELFF. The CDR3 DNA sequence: TGCAGCGTTGAAAAGACGATGGGCGGGGAGCTGTTTTTT.